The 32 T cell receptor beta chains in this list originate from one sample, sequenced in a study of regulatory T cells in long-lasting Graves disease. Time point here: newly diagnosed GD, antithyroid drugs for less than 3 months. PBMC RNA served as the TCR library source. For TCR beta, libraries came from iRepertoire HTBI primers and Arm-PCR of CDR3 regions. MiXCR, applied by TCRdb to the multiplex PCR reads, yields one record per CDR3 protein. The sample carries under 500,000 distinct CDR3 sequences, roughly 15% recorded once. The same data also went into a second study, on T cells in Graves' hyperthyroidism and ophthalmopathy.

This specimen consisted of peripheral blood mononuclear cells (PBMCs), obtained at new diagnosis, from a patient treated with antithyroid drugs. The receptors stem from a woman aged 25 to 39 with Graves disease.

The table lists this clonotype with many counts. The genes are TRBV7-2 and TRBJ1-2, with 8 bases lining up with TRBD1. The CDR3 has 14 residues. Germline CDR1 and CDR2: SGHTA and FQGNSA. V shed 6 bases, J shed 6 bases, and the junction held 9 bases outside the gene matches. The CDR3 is CASSSGRGLNGYTF. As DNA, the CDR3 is TGTGCCAGCAGTTCGGGCAGGGGGCTAAATGGCTACACCTTC.

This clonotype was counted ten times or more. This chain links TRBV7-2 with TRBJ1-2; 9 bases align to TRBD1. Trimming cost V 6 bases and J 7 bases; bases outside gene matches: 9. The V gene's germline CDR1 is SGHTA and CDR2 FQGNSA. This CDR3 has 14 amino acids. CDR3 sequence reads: CASSQIQGAGGYTF. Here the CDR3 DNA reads TGTGCCAGCAGTCAAATACAGGGGGCTGGTGGCTACACCTTC. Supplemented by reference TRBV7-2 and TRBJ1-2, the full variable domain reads GAGVSQSPSNKVTEKGKDVELRCDPISGHTALYWYRQSLGQGLEFLIYFQGNSAPDKSGLPSDRFSAERTGGSVSTLTIQRTQQEDSAVYLCASSQIQGAGGYTFGSGTRLTVV.

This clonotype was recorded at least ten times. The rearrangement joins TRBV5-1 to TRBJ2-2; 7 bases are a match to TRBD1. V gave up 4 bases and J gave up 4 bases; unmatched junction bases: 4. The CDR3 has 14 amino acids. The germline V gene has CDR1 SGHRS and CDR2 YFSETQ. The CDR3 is CASSRTGGTGELFF. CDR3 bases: TGCGCCAGCAGCCGGACAGGAGGCACCGGGGAGCTGTTTTTT. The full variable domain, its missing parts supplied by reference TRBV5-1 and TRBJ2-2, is KAGVTQTPRYLIKTRGQQVTLSCSPISGHRSVSWYQQTPGQGLQFLFEYFSETQRNKGNFPGRFSGRQFSNSRSEMNVSTLELGDSALYLCASSRTGGTGELFFGEGSRLTVL.

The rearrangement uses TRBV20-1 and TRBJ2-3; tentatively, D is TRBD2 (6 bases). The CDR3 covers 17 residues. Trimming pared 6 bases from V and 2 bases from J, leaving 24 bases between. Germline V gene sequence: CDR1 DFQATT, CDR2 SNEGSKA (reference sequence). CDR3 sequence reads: CSAAPWEASRYTDTQYF. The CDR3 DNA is TGCAGTGCCGCCCCCTGGGAGGCTAGCCGATACACAGATACGCAGTATTTT.

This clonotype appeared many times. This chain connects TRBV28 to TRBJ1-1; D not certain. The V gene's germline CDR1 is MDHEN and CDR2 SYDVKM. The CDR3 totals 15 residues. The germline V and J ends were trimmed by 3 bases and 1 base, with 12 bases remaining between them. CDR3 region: CASSFIGQSNTEAFF. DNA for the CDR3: TGTGCCAGCAGTTTTATTGGTCAGTCGAACACTGAAGCTTTCTTT.

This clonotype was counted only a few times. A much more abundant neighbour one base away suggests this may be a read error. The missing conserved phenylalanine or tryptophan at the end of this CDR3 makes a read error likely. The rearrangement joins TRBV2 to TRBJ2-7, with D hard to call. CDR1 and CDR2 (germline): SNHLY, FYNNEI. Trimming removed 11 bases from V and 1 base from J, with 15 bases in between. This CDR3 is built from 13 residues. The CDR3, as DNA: TGTGCCCCGACGGCCATGGATTCCTACGAGCAGTACCTC. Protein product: CAPTAMDSYEQYL.

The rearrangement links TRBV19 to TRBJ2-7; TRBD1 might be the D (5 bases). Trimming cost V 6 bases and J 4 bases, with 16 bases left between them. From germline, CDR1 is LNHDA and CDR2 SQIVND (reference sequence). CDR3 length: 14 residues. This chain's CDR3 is CASSGRTTYYEQYF. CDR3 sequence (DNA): TGTGCCAGTAGCGGCCGGACAACCTATTACGAGCAGTACTTC.

The CDR3 here is CAISESSQGNGYTF. The CDR3 DNA reads as TGTGCCATCAGTGAGTCGAGCCAGGGCAATGGCTACACCTTC. V usage is TRBV10-3 and J usage is TRBJ1-2; tentatively, D is TRBD1 (5 bases). The V and J ends lost 0 bases and 6 bases respectively, with 11 bases between them. Looked up from germline, CDR1 is ENHRY and CDR2 is SYGVKD. CDR3 length equals 14 residues.

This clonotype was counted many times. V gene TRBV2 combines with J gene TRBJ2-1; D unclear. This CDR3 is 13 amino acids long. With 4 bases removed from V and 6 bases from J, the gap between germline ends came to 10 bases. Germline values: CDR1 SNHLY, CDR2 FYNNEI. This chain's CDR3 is CASSGPMGNEQFF. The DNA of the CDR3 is TGTGCCAGCAGTGGTCCGATGGGCAATGAGCAGTTCTTC.

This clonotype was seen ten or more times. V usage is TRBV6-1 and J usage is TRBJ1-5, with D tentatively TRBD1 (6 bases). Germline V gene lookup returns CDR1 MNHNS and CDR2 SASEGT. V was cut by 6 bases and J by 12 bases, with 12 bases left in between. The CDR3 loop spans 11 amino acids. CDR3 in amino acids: CASRDSDNQHF. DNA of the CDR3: TGTGCCAGCAGGGACAGTGACAACCAGCATTTT.

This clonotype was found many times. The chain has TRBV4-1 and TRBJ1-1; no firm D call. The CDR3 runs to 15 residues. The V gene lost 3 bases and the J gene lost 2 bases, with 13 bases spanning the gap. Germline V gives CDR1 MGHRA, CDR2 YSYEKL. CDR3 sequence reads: CASSHGLGINTEAFF. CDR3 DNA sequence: TGCGCCAGCAGCCACGGCCTCGGGATCAACACTGAAGCTTTCTTT.

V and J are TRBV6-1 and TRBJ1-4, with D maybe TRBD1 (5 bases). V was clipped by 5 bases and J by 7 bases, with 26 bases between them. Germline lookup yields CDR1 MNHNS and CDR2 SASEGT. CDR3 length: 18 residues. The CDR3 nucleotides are TGTGCCAGCAGTCCCCGGGACCCCGGGGGTTACCTGATTGAAAAACTGTTTTTT. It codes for CASSPRDPGGYLIEKLFF.

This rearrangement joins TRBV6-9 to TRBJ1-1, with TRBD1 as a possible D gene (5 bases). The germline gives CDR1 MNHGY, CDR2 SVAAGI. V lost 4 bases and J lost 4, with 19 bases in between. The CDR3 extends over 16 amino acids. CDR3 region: CASSSAEKGRITEAFF. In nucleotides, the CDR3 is TGTGCCAGCAGTTCGGCAGAGAAGGGGAGAATCACTGAAGCTTTCTTT.

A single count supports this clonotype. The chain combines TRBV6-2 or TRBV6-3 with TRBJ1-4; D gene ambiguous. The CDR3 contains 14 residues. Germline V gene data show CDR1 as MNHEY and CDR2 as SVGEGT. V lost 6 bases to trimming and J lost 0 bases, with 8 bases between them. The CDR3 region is CASRLLATNEKLFF. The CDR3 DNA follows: TGTGCCAGCAGGCTACTAGCAACTAATGAAAAACTGTTTTTT.

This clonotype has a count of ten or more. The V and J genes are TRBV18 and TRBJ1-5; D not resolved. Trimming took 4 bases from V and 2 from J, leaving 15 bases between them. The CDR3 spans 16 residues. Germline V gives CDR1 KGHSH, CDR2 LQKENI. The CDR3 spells CASSLYNIVGNQPQHF. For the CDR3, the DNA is TGTGCCAGCTCACTTTACAACATTGTGGGCAATCAGCCCCAGCATTTT.

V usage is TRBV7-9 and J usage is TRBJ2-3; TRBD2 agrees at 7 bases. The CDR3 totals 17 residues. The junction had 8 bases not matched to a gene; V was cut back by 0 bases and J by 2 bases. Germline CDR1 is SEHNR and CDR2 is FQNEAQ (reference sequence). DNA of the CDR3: TGTGCCAGCAGCTTAGCCCTAGCGGCGGGCCTCACAGATACGCAGTATTTT. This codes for CASSLALAAGLTDTQYF.

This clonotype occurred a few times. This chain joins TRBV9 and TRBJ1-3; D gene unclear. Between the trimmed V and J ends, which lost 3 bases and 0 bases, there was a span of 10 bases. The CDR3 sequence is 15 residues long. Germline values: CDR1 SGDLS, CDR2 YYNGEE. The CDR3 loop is CASSDTGDSGNTIYF. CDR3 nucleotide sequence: TGTGCCAGCAGCGACACGGGTGACTCTGGAAACACCATATATTTT.

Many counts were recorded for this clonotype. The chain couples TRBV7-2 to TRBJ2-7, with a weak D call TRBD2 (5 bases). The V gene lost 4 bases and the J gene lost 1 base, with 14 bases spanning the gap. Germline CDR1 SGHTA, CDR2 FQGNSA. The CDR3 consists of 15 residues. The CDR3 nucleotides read TGTGCCAGCAGCTCCTCCAGCGGAGTTTCCTACGAGCAGTACTTC. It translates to CASSSSSGVSYEQYF.

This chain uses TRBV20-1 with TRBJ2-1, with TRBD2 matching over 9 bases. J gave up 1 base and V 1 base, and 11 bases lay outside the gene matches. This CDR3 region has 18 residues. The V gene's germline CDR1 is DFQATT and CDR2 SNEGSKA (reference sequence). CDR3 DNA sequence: TGCAGTGCTAGAGTCTTTGGCGGGAGGGTTAGTTCCTACAATGAGCAGTTCTTC. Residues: CSARVFGGRVSSYNEQFF.

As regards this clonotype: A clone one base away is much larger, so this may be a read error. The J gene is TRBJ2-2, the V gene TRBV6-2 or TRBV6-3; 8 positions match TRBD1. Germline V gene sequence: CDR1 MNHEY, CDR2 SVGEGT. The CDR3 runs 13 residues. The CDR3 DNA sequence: TGTACCAGCTACAGGGGGTACACCGGGGAGCTGTTTTTT. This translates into CTSYRGYTGELFF.

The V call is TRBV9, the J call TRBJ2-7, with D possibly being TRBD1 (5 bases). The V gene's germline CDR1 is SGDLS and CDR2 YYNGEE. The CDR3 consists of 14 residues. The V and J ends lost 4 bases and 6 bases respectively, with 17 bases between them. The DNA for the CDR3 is TGTGCCAGCAGCCCACGGACAAGGTCGGGCGAGCAGTACTTC. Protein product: CASSPRTRSGEQYF. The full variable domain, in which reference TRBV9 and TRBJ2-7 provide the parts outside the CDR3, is DSGVTQTPKHLITATGQRVTLRCSPRSGDLSVYWYQQSLDQGLQFLIQYYNGEERAKGNILERFSAQQFPDLHSELNLSSLELGDSALYFCASSPRTRSGEQYFGPGTRLTVT.

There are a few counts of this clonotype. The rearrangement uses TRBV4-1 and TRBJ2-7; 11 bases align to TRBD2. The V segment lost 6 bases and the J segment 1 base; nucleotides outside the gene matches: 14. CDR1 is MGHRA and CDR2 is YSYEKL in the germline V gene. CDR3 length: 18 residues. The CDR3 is CASSTATSGIARSYEQYF. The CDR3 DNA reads TGCGCCAGCAGTACTGCGACTAGCGGGATTGCTAGATCCTACGAGCAGTACTTC.

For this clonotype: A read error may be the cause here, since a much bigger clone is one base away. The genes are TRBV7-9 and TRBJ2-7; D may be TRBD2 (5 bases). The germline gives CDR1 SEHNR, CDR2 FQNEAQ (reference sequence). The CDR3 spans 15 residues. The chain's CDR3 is CVSSPPEAASYEQYF. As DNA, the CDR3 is TGTGTCAGCAGCCCACCTGAAGCGGCTTCCTACGAGCAGTACTTC.

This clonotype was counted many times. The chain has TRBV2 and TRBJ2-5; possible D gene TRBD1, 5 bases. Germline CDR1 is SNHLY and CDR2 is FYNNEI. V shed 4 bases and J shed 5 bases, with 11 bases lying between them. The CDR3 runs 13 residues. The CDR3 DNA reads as TGTGCCAGCAGTGGGCAGGGCGGTGAGACCCAGTACTTC. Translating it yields CASSGQGGETQYF.

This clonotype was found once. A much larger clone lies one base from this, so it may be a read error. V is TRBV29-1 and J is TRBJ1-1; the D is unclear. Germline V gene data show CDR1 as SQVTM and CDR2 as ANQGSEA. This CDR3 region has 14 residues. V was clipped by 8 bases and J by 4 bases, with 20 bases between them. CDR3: CSHNRLGPFTEAFF. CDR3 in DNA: TGCAGCCACAACCGGCTAGGGCCGTTCACTGAAGCTTTCTTT.

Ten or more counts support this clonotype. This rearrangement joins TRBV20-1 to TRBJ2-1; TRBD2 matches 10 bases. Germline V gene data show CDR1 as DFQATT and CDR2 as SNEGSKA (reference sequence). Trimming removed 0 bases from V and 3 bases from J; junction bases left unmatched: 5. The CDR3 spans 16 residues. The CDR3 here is CSARDLAGVGYNEQFF. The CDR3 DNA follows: TGCAGTGCTAGAGATCTAGCGGGAGTGGGCTACAATGAGCAGTTCTTC.

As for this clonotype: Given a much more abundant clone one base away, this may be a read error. CDR3 in amino acids: CASSFKLTDNEQFF. CDR3 sequence (DNA): TGTGCCAGCAGTTTCAAACTAACGGACAATGAGCAGTTCTTC. The chain joins TRBV12-3 or TRBV12-4 to TRBJ2-1; D uncertain. Trimming removed 3 bases at V and 5 bases at J, with 11 bases between. This CDR3 region has 14 residues.

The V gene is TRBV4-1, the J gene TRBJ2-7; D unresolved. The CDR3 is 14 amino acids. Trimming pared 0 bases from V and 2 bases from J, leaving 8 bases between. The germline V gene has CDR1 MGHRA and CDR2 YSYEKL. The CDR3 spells CASSQEGTTYEQYF. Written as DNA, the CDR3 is TGCGCCAGCAGCCAAGAAGGCACTACCTACGAGCAGTACTTC.

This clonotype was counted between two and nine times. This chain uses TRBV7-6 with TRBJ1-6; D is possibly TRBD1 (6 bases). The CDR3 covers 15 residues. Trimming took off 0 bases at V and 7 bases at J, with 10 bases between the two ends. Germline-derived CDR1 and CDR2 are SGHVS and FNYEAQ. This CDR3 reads CASSLAPGANSPLHF. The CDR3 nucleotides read TGTGCCAGCAGCTTAGCGCCGGGGGCGAATTCACCCCTCCACTTT.

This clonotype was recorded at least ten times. The CDR3 spells CASRWTGDGNTIYF. The DNA of the CDR3 is TGTGCCAGCAGATGGACAGGGGACGGAAACACCATATATTTT. V is TRBV2 and J is TRBJ1-3; 9 nucleotides line up with TRBD1. Germline CDR1 and CDR2: SNHLY and FYNNEI. CDR3 length: 14 residues. V was clipped by 6 bases and J by 4 bases; unmatched bases: 4.

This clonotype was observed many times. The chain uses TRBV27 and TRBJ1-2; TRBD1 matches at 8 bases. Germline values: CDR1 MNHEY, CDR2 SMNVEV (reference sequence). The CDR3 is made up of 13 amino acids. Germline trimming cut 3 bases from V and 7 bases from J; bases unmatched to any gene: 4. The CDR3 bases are TGTGCCAGCAGTTTCCAGGGGGCAGGTGGCTACACCTTC. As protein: CASSFQGAGGYTF.

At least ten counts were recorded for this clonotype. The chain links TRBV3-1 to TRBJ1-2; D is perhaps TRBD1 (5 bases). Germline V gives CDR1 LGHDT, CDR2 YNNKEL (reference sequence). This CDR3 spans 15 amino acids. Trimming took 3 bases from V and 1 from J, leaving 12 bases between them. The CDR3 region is CASSHRGQFNYGYTF. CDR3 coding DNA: TGTGCCAGCAGCCACCGGGGCCAGTTTAACTATGGCTACACCTTC.